The source of this T cell receptor (beta chain) is a study of siplizumab effects on memory and regulatory T cells (dated by TCRdb to about 2019). Context from the whole study: The study looked at the effect of siplizumab, an anti-CD2 antibody, on alloreactive T-cell subsets in allogeneic mixed lymphocyte reactions made from human PBMCs. Study-wide findings and limitations: The suppressive function of proliferating Tregs from siplizumab cultures was not functionally confirmed. The cumulative frequency of alloreactive sequences traceable to unstimulated CD4+ memory T cells was significantly reduced by siplizumab. Roughly 75-97% of proliferating CD4+ or CD8+ clones could not be assigned a naive or memory phenotype. Because sequences below about 10^-5 frequency were poorly captured, only a minor fraction of alloreactive clones could be mapped to unstimulated subsets. Compared with memory T cells, unstimulated naive T cells appeared more diverse, and naive cells seemed to make a substantial contribution to the alloresponse. Among mappable alloreactive CD4+ clones, an average Treg-derived fraction of less than 70% was observed with siplizumab, compared with 26.9% in control reactions.

For this clone: Its specific antigen is unknown. No base quality information exists; no much larger clone differs at one position.

The germline ends are 7 bases apart after V is trimmed by 0 bases and J by 1 base. The CDR3, cysteine through phenylalanine, is 16 amino acids long. Only the CDR3 part of the read is kept: 48 bases, read in frame from the first base. The germline V gene provides CDR1 MRHNA and CDR2 SNTAGT. Sorted unstimulated T cells, along with proliferating T cells recovered from mixed lymphocyte reactions, underwent TCRbeta CDR3 sequencing. Fresh whole blood from over 8 HLA-typed healthy donors was used to isolate PBMCs. To map where alloreactive clones came from, CD4+ regulatory T cells in the unstimulated state were FACS-sorted. Receptor amplification or capture employed the immunoSEQ multiplex PCR assay. Each sample had 90,000 to 100,000 TCR templates assayed by the deep sequencing platform. Genomic DNA extracted from sorted T cells was used for TCRbeta CDR3 sequencing. In the authors' own workflow: The R programming language was used for clonal analysis of TCRbeta CDR3 data. Unstimulated samples were compared with post-reaction CFSE-low samples to define alloreactive CD4+ and CD8+ clones. Alloreactive CD4+ clones were assigned to regulatory or non-regulatory origin by matching sequences to sorted unstimulated Treg and non-Treg repertoires. TCRdb mirrors the immuneACCESS table, restricted to in-frame sequences. Some clones are absent from its copies; in checked studies, under half trace to an unresolved V gene, and the reason for the others is unknown. V, J and clone size derive from that table, while D and trimming were established from the DNA sequence. The sample table records about 70,000 clones; roughly 88% of these occur just once. The top ten clones comprise over 1.5% of the sample.

This receptor chain uses TRBV6-4 and TRBJ2-6; the D gene identity is not certain. The source is a human donor in good health. Sequences were obtained from Tregs sorted from blood. The CDR3 has the sequence CASSDSKGSGANVLTF. The sequenced DNA is TGTGCCAGCAGTGACTCGAAAGGTTCTGGGGCCAACGTCCTGACTTTC.